A single sample is the source of the 8 T cell receptor beta chains below, sequenced in a study of control samples from healthy donors and cancer patients. Measured with immunoSEQ multiplex PCR; TCRdb has only the in-frame clones, and not every one. The sample yields 80,000 or so clones, 91% seen once. Specimen: blood. The origin of the receptors is a man in his fifties or sixties in good health.

This clone appeared once. The V and J genes are TRBV10-1 and TRBJ2-1; D perhaps matches TRBD1 (6 bases). CDR3 size: 14 residues. Trimming stripped 4 bases from V and 0 bases from J, with 7 bases between. Germline V gene data show CDR1 as WNHNN and CDR2 as SYGVQD (reference sequence). Here the CDR3 reads CASSVDSSYNEQFF. The DNA of the CDR3 is TGCGCCAGCAGTGTGGACAGCTCCTACAATGAGCAGTTCTTC.

The chain joins TRBV7-2 to TRBJ2-7; D remains ambiguous. Per the germline V gene, CDR1 is SGHTA and CDR2 is FQGNSA. The CDR3 sequence is 12 residues long. Trimming took off 2 bases at V and 5 bases at J, with 7 bases between the two ends. CDR3 sequence reads: CASSLSVNEQYF. CDR3 sequence (DNA): TGTGCCAGCAGCTTAAGTGTCAACGAGCAGTACTTC.

This clone appeared a few times. The chain couples TRBV2 to TRBJ2-6; D not resolved. Germline CDR1 and CDR2: SNHLY and FYNNEI. Trimming pared 4 bases from V and 0 bases from J, leaving 7 bases between. The CDR3 has 15 amino acids. CDR3 sequence reads: CASSVAGSGANVLTF. The CDR3 DNA is TGTGCCAGCAGTGTAGCAGGCTCTGGGGCCAACGTCCTGACTTTC. The entire variable domain, with the rest obtained from reference TRBV2 and TRBJ2-6, is as follows: EPEVTQTPSHQVTQMGQEVILRCVPISNHLYFYWYRQILGQKVEFLVSFYNNEISEKSEIFDDQFSVERPDGSNFTLKIRSTKLEDSAMYFCASSVAGSGANVLTFGAGSRLTVL.

This sequence joins TRBV12-3 or TRBV12-4 and TRBJ2-2; the D is unclear. V was cut by 2 bases and J by 7 bases, with 8 bases left in between. The CDR3 is made up of 13 amino acids. CDR3: CASSLFFGGELFF. The CDR3 DNA sequence: TGTGCCAGCAGTTTATTTTTCGGCGGGGAGCTGTTTTTT.

The rearrangement uses TRBV12-5 and TRBJ1-1, with D possibly being TRBD1 (6 bases). The length of the CDR3 is 14 residues. Germline values: CDR1 LGHNT, CDR2 FRNRAP. The ends were cut back, 5 bases at V and 4 bases at J, with 14 bases in the middle. The CDR3: CASGRGGASTEAFF. CDR3 in DNA: TGTGCTAGTGGTCGAGGGGGGGCGAGCACTGAAGCTTTCTTT.

This clone was seen a single time. The CDR3 here is CASSLSGSQPQHF. The CDR3 DNA sequence: TGTGCCAGCAGCTTAAGCGGGAGTCAGCCCCAGCATTTT. This rearrangement joins TRBV7-2 to TRBJ1-5; D ambiguous. Germline values: CDR1 SGHTA, CDR2 FQGNSA. CDR3 size: 13 residues. V was shortened by 2 bases and J by 6 bases, with 8 bases between the two germline ends.

This chain uses TRBV30 with TRBJ2-3; D could derive from TRBD1 or TRBD2 (6 bases each). CDR1 is GTSNPN and CDR2 is SVGIG in the germline V gene (reference sequence). V was pared by 5 bases and J by 5 bases, with 20 bases between. There are 15 residues in the CDR3. CDR3 residues: CAWSHGTPGGDTQYF. CDR3 nucleotides: TGTGCCTGGTCCCATGGGACACCCGGGGGAGATACGCAGTATTTT.

CDR3 amino acids: CASSLGGNEQFF. In DNA, the CDR3 is TGTGCCAGCAGCCTTGGGGGCAATGAGCAGTTCTTC. The rearrangement uses TRBV12-3 or TRBV12-4 and TRBJ2-1, with D perhaps given as TRBD1 or TRBD2 (5 bases each). This CDR3 contains 12 residues. V lost 6 bases, J lost 6 bases, and 9 bases lay in between.